The T cell receptor beta chain described here comes from a study of shared clonotypes between healthy human individuals. CD45RO-negative, CCR7-positively selected cells formed the naive CD8 fraction, excluding terminally differentiated effector memory CD45RA+ cells. Every contributor of samples was a Caucasian grown-up residing in Nashville, Tennessee. In the authors' workflow: Junction-only immunoSEQ sequences carried no quality scores, so filtering differed. TCRdb's copy holds only in-frame clones and misses some; the assay was immunoSEQ multiplex PCR. Clonal size and the V and J genes are those of that table, whereas D and trimming came from the DNA. This sample has 450,000 to 700,000 clones, with around 95% found just once. Study-wide results and caveats: The four-donor shared clonotypes exceeded non-shared clonotypes in generation probability, with non-shared ones scoring lower.

About this clone: Its target is unknown.

Trimming left V 5 bases short and J 3 bases short, with 11 bases between. Per the germline V gene, CDR1 is SEHNR and CDR2 is FQNEAQ (reference sequence). This CDR3 is built from 14 residues. This receptor was identified in a woman in her thirties in good health. The gene calls are TRBV7-9 and TRBJ2-1; possibly TRBD1 or TRBD2 for D (5 bases each). Material for sequencing was naive CD8+ T cells sorted from blood. CDR3 DNA sequence: TGTGCCAGCAGCCCGGGACCCCTCTACAATGAGCAGTTCTTC. This translates into CASSPGPLYNEQFF. The full variable domain, with the rest looked up from reference TRBV7-9 and TRBJ2-1, is DTGVSQNPRHKITKRGQNVTFRCDPISEHNRLYWYRQTLGQGPEFLTYFQNEAQLEKSRLLSDRFSAERPKGSFSTLEIQRTEQGDSAMYLCASSPGPLYNEQFFGPGTRLTVL.